This TCR beta chain appears in the sequencing data of a study of CXCR4 blockade with PD-1 therapy in pancreatic cancer. These archived tumors were resected from patients never given neoadjuvant therapy beforehand. The germline V gene has CDR1 KGHSH and CDR2 LQKENI. The CDR3 runs to 15 residues. Trimming pared 1 base from V and 1 base from J, leaving 8 bases between. Comment on this clone: Its antigen is not identified.

The repertoire was sequenced with immunoSEQ multiplex PCR; TCRdb's copy has only in-frame clones and lacks some. The table lists some 16,000 clones, over 55% of them singletons. General study results and limits: Intratumoral clonality (mean around 0.13) exceeded healthy blood (around 0.048) but did not track survival. More frequent amino acid clones had more nucleotide rearrangements, suggesting convergent selection. Antigen-specificity overlap of convergent dominant clones remained unconfirmed.

Sample: tumor tissue. This chain links TRBV18 with TRBJ1-5, with D unclear. The receptor was derived from a human donor with pancreatic ductal adenocarcinoma. CDR3 sequence: CASSPLGGSNQPQHF. As DNA, the CDR3 is TGTGCCAGCTCACCACTTGGAGGAAGCAATCAGCCCCAGCATTTT.